This TCR beta chain was recovered during a study of T cell changes during pregnancy in multiple sclerosis. TCRdb's copy holds only in-frame clones and misses some; the assay was immunoSEQ multiplex PCR. The table has about 44,000 clones, roughly 92% seen once. The CDR3 spans 15 residues. Germline V CDR1 and CDR2: PRHDT, FYEKMQ (reference sequence). The V gene lost 5 bases and the J gene lost 5 bases, with 17 bases spanning the gap. The chain is built from TRBV13 and TRBJ2-3; D is possibly TRBD2 (5 bases). The receptor was isolated from a female donor with multiple sclerosis, enrolled in a pregnancy study. This specimen was CD4+ T cells from peripheral blood mononuclear cells, taken in the third trimester of pregnancy. CDR3 in DNA: TGTGCCAGCAGCCGTTGGGATAGTCGGGGAGATACGCAGTATTTT. Protein sequence: CASSRWDSRGDTQYF.